The entry below describes one T cell receptor (beta chain). Its antigen is currently not known. No much larger clonotype is one base removed from it; base qualities were not supplied. To demonstrate the VDJtools post-analysis software, the study profiled TCR beta repertoires from the peripheral blood of about 13 young patients with multiple sclerosis. The multiple sclerosis patients were children and adolescents between roughly 6 and 17 years of age. This record comes from a study of post-analysis software for immune sequencing data (dated by TCRdb to 2015 to 2017). Background for the entire study: The recorded disease courses included relapsing-remitting, secondary progressive and progressive-relapsing multiple sclerosis, and some patients had no subtype annotation. The multiple sclerosis patient repertoires were compared with 11 previously published healthy control repertoires from donors aged 6 to 25 years. A subset of samples was prepared in parallel using single-end sample barcoding, then pooled and co-amplified after Illumina adapter ligation.

Study-wide findings and limitations: Significantly higher frequencies in patients than in controls were found for five or six TRBV segments, including TRBV5-6, TRBV5-1 and TRBV20-1. Normalized Chao1 diversity was significantly lower in multiple sclerosis patients than controls, suggesting substantial peripheral T-cell clonal expansion. The multiple sclerosis patient group was slightly younger than the control group. Strong co-clustering of samples prepared in the same batch was shown by direct clustering with F measure, prompting a batch-effect correction.

Receptors were amplified or captured by PCR. Sequencing was carried out with an Illumina HiSeq 2500. To reduce PCR and sequencing biases, unique molecular identifiers were built into the TCR beta cDNA libraries. Per 1 to 10 million input T cells, roughly 500,000 cDNA molecules were obtained, such that each molecule approximated one T cell. The patient libraries were prepared and sequenced using the same protocol as the earlier healthy control dataset. Samples belonging to the same batch were prepared together, multiplexed and sequenced on a shared HiSeq lane. Per the original workflow: Raw barcoded reads were processed with MIGEC, and single-read molecular identifier groups were discarded before consensus assembly and CDR3 extraction. Clonotype tables were post-analysed with VDJtools, normalizing diversity by down-sampling all datasets to the smallest sample size. In repertoire overlap clustering, CDR3 amino acid sequences, but not nucleotide sequences, were matched to correct batch-related cross-sample contamination. Using fastp trimming at Q25 and MiXCR clonotype assembly, TCRdb reanalyzed the public sequencing data and kept in-frame beta chains. Rows are combined by CDR3 protein, so each entry shows the most common genes and DNA. TCRdb's processing, not the authors', yielded these V and J calls. The sample has approximately 460,000 distinct CDR3 sequences on record, under 55% of them singletons. The ten largest make up around an eighth of the sample.

V is pared back by 2 bases and J by 6 bases, with 23 bases lying between the germline termini. As encoded in the germline V gene, CDR1 is SGHVS while CDR2 is FNYEAQ. CDR3 length: 18 amino acids, cysteine to phenylalanine. The read is trimmed to its CDR3 DNA, 54 bases read in frame from base 1. This TCR was sampled from a girl between 5 and 17 years old with multiple sclerosis. The rearranged chain carries TRBV7-6 and TRBJ2-1; TRBD2 is possibly the D segment (6 matching bases). Sequences were obtained from blood. Read as DNA, the sequence is TGTGCCAGCAGCTTATCGGGTCCTCGGGCGGGGACTGGCAATGAGCAGTTCTTC. Its protein product is CASSLSGPRAGTGNEQFF. When the CDR3 is completed using the reference TRBV7-6 and TRBJ2-1 genes on either side, the full variable domain is GAGVSQSPRYKVTKRGQDVALRCDPISGHVSLYWYRQALGQGPEFLTYFNYEAQQDKSGLPNDRFSAERPEGSISTLTIQRTEQRDSAMYRCASSLSGPRAGTGNEQFFGPGTRLTVL.